This T cell receptor (beta chain) is drawn from a study of beta chain features in type 1 diabetes. Findings and limits, study-wide: Reduced insertions and increased deletions marked VDJ junctions in type 1 diabetes patients. All four CD4+ subsets from Type 1 diabetes patients carried moderately but significantly shorter TCRB CDR3s.

The investigators reverse transcribed all of the isolated RNA, so they sequenced expressed TCRB transcripts. Measured with immunoSEQ multiplex PCR; TCRdb has only the in-frame clones, and not every one. The sample holds a few hundred thousand clones, about 10% seen once. Regarding this clone: What it binds is unknown.

The V gene lost 5 bases and the J gene lost 1 base, with 8 bases spanning the gap. CDR3 length equals 13 residues. Germline assignment: CDR1 SGHTA and CDR2 FQGNSA. Cell sorting via CD45RO/CCR7/CD25/CD127/CD95/CD27 was performed to obtain CD4+ naive, central memory, regulatory and stem cell-like memory cells. This sequence was found in a man aged 25-45 years with type 1 diabetes. Input material: central memory CD4+ T cells from blood. The rearrangement links TRBV7-2 to TRBJ1-2; D is unclear. The CDR3 DNA is TGTGCCAGCAGCCCGGACGTTAACTATGGCTACACCTTC. Residues: CASSPDVNYGYTF.